This T cell receptor beta chain was identified in a study of cytomegalovirus exposure and HLA in healthy donors. Study information: HLA-typed donors contributed 65 million to 95 million unique TCRs, which were held in an early data release. Whole-study findings and limits: Across all donors, roughly uniform sequencing depth was an assumption of the presence/absence analyses.

The germline gives CDR1 SGHAT, CDR2 FQDESV (reference sequence). CDR3 length: 16 residues. V was cut by 0 bases and J by 0 bases, with 8 bases left in between. The PCR employed 60 Vbeta primers together with 13 Jbeta primers. Here immunoSEQ multiplex PCR was the method, and the copy in TCRdb shows in-frame clones only, minus some. The sample consists of approximately 130,000 clones, more than 80% of them appearing once. On this clone itself: Its target is unknown.

The sequence came from a woman in her thirties in good health and CMV-seropositive. V gene TRBV11-1 combines with J gene TRBJ1-4; maybe TRBD1 (6 bases). The sequenced material came from PBMCs. Here the CDR3 reads CASSLAGHPTNEKLFF. In DNA form, the CDR3 reads TGTGCCAGCAGCTTAGCGGGACACCCAACTAATGAAAAACTGTTTTTT.